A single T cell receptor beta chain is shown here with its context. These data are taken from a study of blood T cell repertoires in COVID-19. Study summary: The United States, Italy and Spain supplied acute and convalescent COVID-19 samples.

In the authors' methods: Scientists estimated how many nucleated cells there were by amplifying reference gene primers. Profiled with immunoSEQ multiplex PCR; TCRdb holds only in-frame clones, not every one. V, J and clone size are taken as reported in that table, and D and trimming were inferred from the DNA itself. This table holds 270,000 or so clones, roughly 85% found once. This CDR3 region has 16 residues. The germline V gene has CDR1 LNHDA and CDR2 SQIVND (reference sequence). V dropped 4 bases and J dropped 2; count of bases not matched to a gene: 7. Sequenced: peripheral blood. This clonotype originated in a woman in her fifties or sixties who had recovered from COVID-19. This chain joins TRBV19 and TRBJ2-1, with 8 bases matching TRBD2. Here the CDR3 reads CASSKQLAEPYNEQFF. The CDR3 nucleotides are TGTGCCAGTAGTAAACAACTAGCGGAACCCTACAATGAGCAGTTCTTC.